The entry below gives a single T cell receptor beta chain sequence along with its context. V shed 6 bases and J shed 10 bases, with 15 bases lying between them. Germline V lookup: CDR1 MDHEN, CDR2 SYDVKM. The CDR3 contains 13 residues. Original handling: Reference gene primer amplification in the assay estimated nucleated cell counts. The repertoire was sequenced with immunoSEQ multiplex PCR; TCRdb's copy has only in-frame clones and lacks some. Clone size and V and J calls were adopted from that table, with D and trimming inferred from the DNA. The data contain approximately 310,000 clones, 75% to 90% of them singletons. This sample was taken from a study of blood T cell repertoires in COVID-19. Study-level information: T cells, B-cell-depleted T cells, or PBMCs provided the cDNA or gDNA that served as material.

Clinical history reported by participants formed the basis on which cohorts were assigned. All recovered Cohort 3 donors got two negative PCRs, got clearance, or saw symptom resolution. The source is a man aged 55 to 69 who had recovered from COVID-19. This chain uses TRBV28 with TRBJ1-4, with D maybe TRBD1 (6 bases). Sample: PBMCs or T cells enriched from blood (not recorded which). In nucleotides, the CDR3 is TGTGCCAGCAGGGGGAACAGGGTAGGAAAACTGTTTTTT. It encodes CASRGNRVGKLFF. Full variable domain (remainder filled in from reference TRBV28 and TRBJ1-4): DVKVTQSSRYLVKRTGEKVFLECVQDMDHENMFWYRQDPGLGLRLIYFSYDVKMKEKGDIPEGYSVSREKKERFSLILESASTNQTSMYLCASRGNRVGKLFFGSGTQLSVL.